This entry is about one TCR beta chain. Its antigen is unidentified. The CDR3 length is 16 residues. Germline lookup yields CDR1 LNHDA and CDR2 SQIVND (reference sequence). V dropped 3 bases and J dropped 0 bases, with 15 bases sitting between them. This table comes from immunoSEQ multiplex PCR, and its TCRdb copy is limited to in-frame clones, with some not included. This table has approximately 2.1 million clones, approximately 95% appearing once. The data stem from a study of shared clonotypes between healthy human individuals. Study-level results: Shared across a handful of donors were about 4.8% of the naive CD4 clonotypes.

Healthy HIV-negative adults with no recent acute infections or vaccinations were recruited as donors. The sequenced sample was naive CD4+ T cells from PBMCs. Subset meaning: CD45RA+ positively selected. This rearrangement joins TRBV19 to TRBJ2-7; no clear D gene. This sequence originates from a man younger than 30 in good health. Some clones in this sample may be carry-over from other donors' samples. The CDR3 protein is CASSITTGRRSYEQYF. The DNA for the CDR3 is TGTGCCAGTAGTATTACCACGGGTCGACGCTCCTACGAGCAGTACTTC.